Below, one T cell receptor (beta chain) is given with its context. Its antigen is undetermined. The data stem from a study of cytomegalovirus exposure and HLA in healthy donors. General study findings and limits: The classifier reportedly diagnosed cytomegalovirus status with high sensitivity and specificity. Cytomegalovirus-associated status was assigned to 150 to 200 TCR beta chains.

Generated by immunoSEQ multiplex PCR, the TCRdb table keeps only in-frame clones and is missing some. The sample holds about 350,000 clones, about 85% seen once. Germline assignment: CDR1 GTSNPN and CDR2 SVGIG (reference sequence). The CDR3 extends over 13 amino acids. Trimming left V 4 bases short and J 2 bases short, with 12 bases between. The sequencing sample was made of PBMCs. This receptor was taken from a woman aged 25 to 39 in good health and CMV-seropositive. The rearrangement links TRBV30 to TRBJ2-7, with a tentative D call TRBD1 (6 bases). The CDR3 nucleotides are TGTGCCTGGACCCAGACAGGTCCCTACGAGCAGTACTTC. It translates to CAWTQTGPYEQYF.